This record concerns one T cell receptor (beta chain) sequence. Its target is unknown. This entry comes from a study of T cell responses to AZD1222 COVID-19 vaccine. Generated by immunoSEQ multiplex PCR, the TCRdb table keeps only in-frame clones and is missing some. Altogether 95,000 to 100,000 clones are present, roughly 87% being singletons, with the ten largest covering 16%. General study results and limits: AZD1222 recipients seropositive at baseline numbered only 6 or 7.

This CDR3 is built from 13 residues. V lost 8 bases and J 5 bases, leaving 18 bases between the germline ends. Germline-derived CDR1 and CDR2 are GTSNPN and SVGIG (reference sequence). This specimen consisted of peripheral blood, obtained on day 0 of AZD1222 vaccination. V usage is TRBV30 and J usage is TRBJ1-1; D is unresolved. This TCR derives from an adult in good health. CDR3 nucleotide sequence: TGTGCCGGAAGGATTGGGTCGGGGACTGAAGCTTTCTTT. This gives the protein CAGRIGSGTEAFF.